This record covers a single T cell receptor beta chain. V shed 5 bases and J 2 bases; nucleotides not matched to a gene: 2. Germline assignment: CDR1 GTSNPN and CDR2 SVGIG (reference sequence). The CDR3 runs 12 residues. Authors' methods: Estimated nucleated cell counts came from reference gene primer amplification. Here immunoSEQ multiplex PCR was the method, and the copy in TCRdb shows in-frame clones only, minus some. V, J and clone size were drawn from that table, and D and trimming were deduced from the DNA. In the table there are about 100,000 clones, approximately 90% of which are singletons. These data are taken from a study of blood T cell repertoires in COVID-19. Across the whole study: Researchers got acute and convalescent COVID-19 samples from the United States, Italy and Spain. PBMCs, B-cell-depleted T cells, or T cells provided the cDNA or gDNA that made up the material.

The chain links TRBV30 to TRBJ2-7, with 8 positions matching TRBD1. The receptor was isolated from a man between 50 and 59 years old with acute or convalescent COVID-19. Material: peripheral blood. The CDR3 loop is CAWGTGTYEQYF. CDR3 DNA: TGTGCCTGGGGGACAGGAACCTACGAGCAGTACTTC.